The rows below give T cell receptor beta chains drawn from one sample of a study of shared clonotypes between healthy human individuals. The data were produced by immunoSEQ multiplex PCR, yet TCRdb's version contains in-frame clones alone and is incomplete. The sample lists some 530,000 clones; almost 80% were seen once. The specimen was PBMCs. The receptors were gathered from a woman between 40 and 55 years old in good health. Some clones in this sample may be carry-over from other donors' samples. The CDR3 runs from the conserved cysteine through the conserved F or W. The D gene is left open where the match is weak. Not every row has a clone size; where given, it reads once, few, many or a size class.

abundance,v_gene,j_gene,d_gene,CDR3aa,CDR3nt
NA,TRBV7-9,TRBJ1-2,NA,CASSLVGESGYTF,TGTGCCAGCAGCTTAGTTGGGGAGAGTGGCTACACCTTC
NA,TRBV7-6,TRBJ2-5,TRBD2,CASSLGSSGPQYF,TGTGCCAGCAGCTTAGGTTCTAGCGGGCCCCAGTACTTC
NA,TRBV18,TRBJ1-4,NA,CASSPERTEAFPLFF,TGTGCCAGCTCACCAGAGAGGACGGAAGCCTTTCCCTTGTTTTTT
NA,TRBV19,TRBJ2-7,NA,CASNRGPVDYEQYF,TGTGCCAGTAATCGGGGTCCGGTGGACTACGAGCAGTACTTC
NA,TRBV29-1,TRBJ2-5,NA,CSVGLETQYF,TGCAGCGTGGGGCTAGAGACCCAGTACTTC
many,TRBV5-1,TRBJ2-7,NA,CASSLGPQDIYEQYF,TGCGCCAGCAGCTTGGGACCCCAGGACATCTACGAGCAGTACTTC
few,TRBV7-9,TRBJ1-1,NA,CASSFVGSTEAFF,TGTGCCAGCAGCTTCGTCGGGAGCACTGAAGCTTTCTTT
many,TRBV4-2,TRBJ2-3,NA,CASSQPAVWCTDTQYF,TGTGCCAGCAGCCAGCCCGCTGTTTGGTGCACAGATACGCAGTATTTT
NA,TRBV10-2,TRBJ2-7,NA,CASSERYEQYF,TGCGCCAGCAGTGAGAGGTACGAGCAGTACTTC
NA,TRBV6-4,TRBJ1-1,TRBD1,CASRPQQGARHTEAFF,TGTGCCAGCAGACCACAACAGGGGGCACGACACACTGAAGCTTTCTTT
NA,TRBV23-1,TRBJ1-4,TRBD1,CASSQSLYRDSFNEKLFF,TGCGCCAGCAGTCAATCTCTGTATCGGGACAGCTTTAATGAAAAACTGTTTTTT
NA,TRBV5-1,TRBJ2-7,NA,CASSLEGWYEQYF,TGCGCCAGCAGCTTGGAAGGGTGGTACGAGCAGTACTTC
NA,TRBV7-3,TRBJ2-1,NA,CASSLGGRGLEEQFF,TGTGCCAGCAGCTTAGGTGGCAGGGGCCTAGAGGAGCAGTTCTTC
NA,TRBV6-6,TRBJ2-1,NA,CASRQEYNEQFF,TGTGCCAGCAGGCAGGAGTACAATGAGCAGTTCTTC
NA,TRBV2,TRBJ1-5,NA,CTSSVGGGPQHF,TGTACCAGCAGTGTGGGAGGGGGGCCCCAGCATTTT
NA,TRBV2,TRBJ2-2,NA,CASSELRGSTGELFF,TGTGCCAGCAGTGAATTGAGGGGTAGCACCGGGGAGCTGTTTTTT
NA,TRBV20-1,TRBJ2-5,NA,CSAILGETQYF,TGCAGTGCTATCTTGGGGGAGACCCAGTACTTC
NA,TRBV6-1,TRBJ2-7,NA,CASSELGYEQYF,TGTGCCAGCAGTGAATTGGGCTACGAGCAGTACTTC
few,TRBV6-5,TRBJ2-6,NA,CASSYDSGANVLTF,TGTGCCAGCAGTTACGACTCTGGGGCCAACGTCCTGACTTTC
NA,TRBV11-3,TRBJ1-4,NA,CASSLVAGSEKLFF,TGTGCCAGCAGCTTAGTGGCCGGATCCGAAAAACTGTTTTTT
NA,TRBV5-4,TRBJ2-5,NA,CASSPDQTIGEETQYF,TGTGCCAGCAGCCCGGACCAGACAATTGGGGAAGAGACCCAGTACTTC
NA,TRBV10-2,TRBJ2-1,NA,CASSGRYNEQFF,TGCGCCAGCAGTGGTCGGTACAATGAGCAGTTCTTC
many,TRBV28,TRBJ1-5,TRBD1,CASRTGDSNQPQHF,TGTGCCAGCCGGACAGGGGATAGCAATCAGCCCCAGCATTTT
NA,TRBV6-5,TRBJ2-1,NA,CASSFQPLGEEFF,TGTGCCAGCAGTTTCCAGCCTTTAGGGGAGGAGTTCTTC
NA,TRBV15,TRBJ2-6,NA,CATSRDLGLAAGANVLTF,TGTGCCACCAGCAGAGATCTGGGCCTAGCTGCTGGGGCCAACGTCCTGACTTTC
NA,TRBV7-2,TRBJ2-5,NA,CASSLGYAQETQYF,TGTGCCAGCAGCTTAGGATACGCGCAAGAGACCCAGTACTTC
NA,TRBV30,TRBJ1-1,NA,CAWTGYGTEAFF,TGTGCCTGGACAGGGTATGGGACTGAAGCTTTCTTT